The clone carrying this T cell receptor beta chain was counted ten times or more. This sample stems from a study of identical twins. Healthy Caucasians were all of the donors. Template switching added a universal primer site; cDNA carried unique molecular identifiers. TCRdb itself ran the 5' RACE reads through MiXCR, one entry per CDR3 protein. Of about 660,000 distinct CDR3 sequences listed, less than 10% are singletons. Germline CDR1 MGHDK, CDR2 SYGVNS. V shed 4 bases and J shed 8 bases, with 12 bases lying between them. The CDR3 length is 14 residues. This same sample was also taken into another study, of yellow fever vaccine responses in identical twins.

The source is a woman aged 18-29 years in good health. The rearrangement joins TRBV25-1 to TRBJ1-6, with no clear D. Sequencing input: PBMCs. CDR3 region: CASSALGWHSPLHF. As DNA, the CDR3 is TGTGCCAGCAGTGCTCTGGGGTGGCATTCACCCCTCCACTTT.